Listed below are T cell receptor beta chains from one sample, sequenced in a study of tumor and adjacent non-tumor tissue in lung cancer. A single record per CDR3 protein comes from TCRdb applying MiXCR to the multiplex PCR reads. The sample consists of approximately 100,000 distinct CDR3 sequences, over 55% of them appearing once. Sequencing was performed on distant non-tumor lung tissue. These receptor sequences come from a man between 60 and 75 years old with non-small cell lung cancer. Both conserved end residues are part of each CDR3. A D gene is named only where the DNA matches it firmly. Expanded clones are given a class, and other clones once, few, many or no size at all.

J: TRBJ2-7
size: -
D: TRBD1
V: TRBV6-1
CDR3: CASNEEFTGGTSYEQYF
DNA: TGTGCCAGTAATGAAGAATTTACAGGGGGCACCTCCTACGAGCAGTACTTC

J: TRBJ1-1
size: -
D: -
V: TRBV6-2/TRBV6-3
CDR3: CSSSSTGNTEAFF
DNA: TGTTCCAGCAGTTCGACAGGGAACACTGAAGCTTTCTTT

J: TRBJ2-7
size: many
D: TRBD2
V: TRBV7-8
CDR3: CASSLATSGLYEQYF
DNA: TGTGCCAGCAGCTTAGCGACTAGCGGTCTCTACGAGCAGTACTTC

J: TRBJ2-5
size: -
D: TRBD1
V: TRBV7-9
CDR3: CARSLTGGQETQYF
DNA: TGTGCCAGGAGCCTAACAGGGGGCCAAGAGACCCAATACTTC

J: TRBJ2-1
size: -
D: -
V: TRBV13
CDR3: CASSLLLVDSRQFF
DNA: TGTGCCAGCAGCCTGCTCCTGGTAGATTCACGTCAGTTCTTC

J: TRBJ2-5
size: -
D: -
V: TRBV20-1
CDR3: CSADEEGEQETQYF
DNA: TGCAGTGCGGACGAGGAGGGGGAACAAGAGACCCAGTACTTC

J: TRBJ2-2
size: -
D: -
V: TRBV5-5
CDR3: CAGMAGTAFTGELFF
DNA: TGTGCCGGCATGGCCGGGACCGCCTTCACCGGGGAGCTGTTTTTT

J: TRBJ2-2
size: -
D: -
V: TRBV11-1
CDR3: CATSPRTVDGELFF
DNA: TGTGCCACTAGCCCGAGGACAGTTGATGGGGAGCTGTTTTTT

J: TRBJ1-2
size: many
D: -
V: TRBV6-2/TRBV6-3
CDR3: CASSSPTGSALGYGYTF
DNA: TGTGCCAGCAGTTCGCCGACAGGATCCGCCCTGGGCTATGGCTACACCTTC

J: TRBJ2-3
size: -
D: TRBD1
V: TRBV6-5
CDR3: CASNAQGVRGTQYF
DNA: TGTGCCAGCAATGCACAGGGGGTGAGAGGTACGCAGTATTTT

J: TRBJ1-4
size: few
D: -
V: TRBV30
CDR3: CAWSGFVVGTEKLFF
DNA: TGTGCCTGGAGTGGATTCGTGGTCGGGACTGAAAAACTGTTTTTT

J: TRBJ2-7
size: -
D: -
V: TRBV6-5
CDR3: CASSFDGYEQYF
DNA: TGTGCCAGCAGCTTTGACGGCTACGAGCAGTACTTC

J: TRBJ2-1
size: many
D: -
V: TRBV29-1
CDR3: CSARVLLSYNEQFF
DNA: TGCAGCGCCAGAGTTCTTTTATCCTACAATGAGCAGTTCTTC

J: TRBJ1-1
size: -
D: -
V: TRBV11-1
CDR3: CAGSLEDSVTFF
DNA: TGTGCCGGCAGCTTGGAGGACTCAGTTACTTTCTTT

J: TRBJ2-3
size: many
D: -
V: TRBV7-9
CDR3: CASSSRQGTTDTQYF
DNA: TGTGCCAGCAGCTCCCGTCAGGGGACGACAGATACGCAGTATTTT

J: TRBJ2-7
size: once
D: -
V: TRBV13
CDR3: CVCSLGGTGDYEQYF
DNA: TGTGTCTGCAGCTTGGGGGGCACAGGGGACTACGAGCAGTACTTC

J: TRBJ2-7
size: -
D: TRBD2
V: TRBV28
CDR3: CASVDKRTSGYEQNF
DNA: TGTGCCAGCGTAGACAAACGGACTAGCGGCTACGAGCAGAACTTC

J: TRBJ1-5
size: once
D: -
V: TRBV6-5
CDR3: CATAGTGNQPQHF
DNA: TGTGCCACCGCAGGGACCGGCAATCAGCCCCAGCATTTT

J: TRBJ1-5
size: -
D: -
V: TRBV24-1
CDR3: CAIVPSGRRIQPQHF
DNA: TGTGCCATAGTTCCTAGCGGCAGGAGAATTCAGCCCCAGCATTTT

J: TRBJ1-2
size: -
D: -
V: TRBV28
CDR3: CTSSPYRAVKGGYTF
DNA: TGTACCAGCAGTCCATACAGGGCCGTTAAGGGTGGCTACACCTTC

J: TRBJ2-7
size: many
D: -
V: TRBV28
CDR3: CASTLTVGINEQYF
DNA: TGTGCCAGCACCCTTACTGTAGGGATAAACGAGCAGTACTTC

J: TRBJ2-3
size: -
D: -
V: TRBV28
CDR3: CAGIKQDYLRDTQYF
DNA: TGTGCCGGCATTAAGCAGGACTACCTAAGAGATACGCAGTATTTT

J: TRBJ2-1
size: -
D: TRBD2
V: TRBV20-1
CDR3: CSARVGTSRHGKDNEQFF
DNA: TGCAGTGCTAGGGTCGGGACTAGCAGACACGGGAAGGACAATGAGCAGTTCTTC

J: TRBJ2-3
size: -
D: -
V: TRBV6-5
CDR3: CTSSPGYEIDTQYF
DNA: TGTACCAGCAGTCCGGGGTATGAAATAGATACGCAGTATTTT

J: TRBJ1-5
size: once
D: TRBD1
V: TRBV6-5
CDR3: CANRQGASNQPQHF
DNA: TGTGCCAACAGGCAGGGGGCAAGCAATCAGCCCCAGCATTTT

J: TRBJ1-1
size: -
D: -
V: TRBV20-1
CDR3: CSAITIGVATEAFF
DNA: TGCAGTGCTATAACAATTGGGGTGGCCACTGAAGCGTTCTTT

J: TRBJ2-5
size: -
D: -
V: TRBV29-1
CDR3: CSAAGGQETQYF
DNA: TGCAGTGCTGCTGGGGGCCAAGAGACCCAGTACTTC

J: TRBJ2-7
size: many
D: TRBD1
V: TRBV5-1
CDR3: CASSSGQGAGNEQYF
DNA: TGCGCCAGCAGCTCGGGACAGGGGGCTGGCAACGAGCAGTACTTC

J: TRBJ2-3
size: -
D: -
V: TRBV6-6
CDR3: CASSYPPRGDTDTQYF
DNA: TGTGCCAGCAGTTACCCCCCGAGAGGAGACACAGATACGCAATATTTT

J: TRBJ2-3
size: few
D: -
V: TRBV11-2
CDR3: CASSHRTYAATQYF
DNA: TGTGCCAGTAGCCACCGGACCTATGCGGCTACGCAGTATTTT

J: TRBJ2-3
size: many
D: TRBD2
V: TRBV10-2
CDR3: CASWVAGFTDTQYF
DNA: TGCGCCAGCTGGGTAGCGGGGTTCACAGATACGCAGTATTTT

J: TRBJ1-3
size: many
D: -
V: TRBV4-2
CDR3: CASSLELRVAGNTIYF
DNA: TGTGCCAGCAGCCTGGAATTAAGGGTCGCTGGAAACACCATATATTTT

J: TRBJ2-3
size: -
D: TRBD2
V: TRBV11-3
CDR3: CASSLGSSGRDTQYF
DNA: TGTGCCAGCAGCTTAGGATCTAGCGGACGAGATACGCAGTACTTT

J: TRBJ2-1
size: -
D: -
V: TRBV10-2
CDR3: CASSPGTLYNKQFF
DNA: TGCGCCAGCAGTCCCGGGACCTTATACAATAAGCAGTTCTTT

J: TRBJ2-5
size: -
D: -
V: TRBV11-2
CDR3: CASTRLLGPEDQYF
DNA: TGTGCCAGCACCCGTCTACTGGGTCCCGAGGACCAGTACTTC

J: TRBJ2-2
size: -
D: -
V: TRBV28
CDR3: CASSGQEGNTGELFF
DNA: TGTGCCAGCAGCGGACAGGAGGGGAACACCGGGGAGCTGTTTTTT

J: TRBJ2-5
size: -
D: -
V: TRBV6-1
CDR3: CASNEASSQETQYF
DNA: TGTGCCAGCAACGAGGCTTCCAGCCAAGAGACCCAGTACTTC

J: TRBJ2-7
size: -
D: -
V: TRBV29-1
CDR3: CSVNGVAVGDKAYEQYF
DNA: TGCAGCGTTAATGGGGTTGCGGTAGGTGATAAGGCCTACGAGCAGTACTTC

J: TRBJ1-5
size: few
D: TRBD1
V: TRBV30
CDR3: CAWSKGTGGHSNQPQHF
DNA: TGTGCCTGGAGTAAGGGAACAGGGGGACATAGCAATCAGCCCCAACATTTT

J: TRBJ2-3
size: -
D: -
V: TRBV11-3
CDR3: CASSLAGEDMQYF
DNA: TGTGCCAGCAGCTTAGCTGGCGAAGATATGCAGTATTTT

J: TRBJ2-2
size: -
D: -
V: TRBV24-1
CDR3: CATSDLGLARGSGELFF
DNA: TGTGCCACCAGTGATCTCGGGCTAGCGAGAGGTTCCGGGGAGCTGTTTTTT

J: TRBJ2-1
size: once
D: -
V: TRBV6-2/TRBV6-3
CDR3: CASRPDQSYNEQFF
DNA: TGTGCAAGCAGGCCGGACCAAAGCTACAATGAGCAGTTCTTC